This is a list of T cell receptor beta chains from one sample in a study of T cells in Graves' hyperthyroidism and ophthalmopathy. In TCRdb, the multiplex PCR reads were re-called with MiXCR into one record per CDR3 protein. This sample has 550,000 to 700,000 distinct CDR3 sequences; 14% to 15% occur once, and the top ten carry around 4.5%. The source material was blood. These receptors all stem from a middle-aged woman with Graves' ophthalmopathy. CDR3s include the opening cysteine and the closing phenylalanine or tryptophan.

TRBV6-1 CASSEVGETQYF
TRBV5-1 CASSLAHTVSF
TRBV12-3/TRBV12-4 CASSFIQDYGYTF
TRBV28 CASSLGRGRVNTEAFF
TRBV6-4 CASSIQGDNSPLHF
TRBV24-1 CATSERTGANTGELFF
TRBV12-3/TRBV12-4 CASKMGGSGANVLTF
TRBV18 CASSRTGWTEAFF
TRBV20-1 CSAPKIAGFSYEQYF
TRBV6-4 CASSDGLAGASLAEQYF
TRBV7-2 CASSPAGAKAYEQYF
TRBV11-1 CASSSGTGGAWTEAFF
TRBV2 CASRVQGDSQPQHF
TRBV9 CASSVDLTRETQYF
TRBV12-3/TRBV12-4 CASSLVEGREAFF
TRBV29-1 CSVDSSGDAYEQYF
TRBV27 CASSYTSGKTYEQYF
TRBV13 CASSSSRVLGTDTQYF
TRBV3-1 CASSQDQTASQTQYF
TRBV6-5 CASSYLGQGASNYGYTF
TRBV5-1 CASSLTGVAYEQYF
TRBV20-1 CSAEEWASGRKSLFYEQYF
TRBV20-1 CSATMVGETQYF
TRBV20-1 CSASHGARGQGRNQPQHF
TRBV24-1 CATSDQGEYGYTF
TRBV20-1 CSAREVDQPQHF
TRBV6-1 CASSKSLAGVGELFF
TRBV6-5 CASSYPYSSGVDYEQYF
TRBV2 CASSDEGQGSGYGYTF
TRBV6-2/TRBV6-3 CASDLPGRGHQPQHF
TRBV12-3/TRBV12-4 CASGTAEAFF
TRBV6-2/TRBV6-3 CASSYSWTRNSPLHF
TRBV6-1 CASSEGYRGTGELFF
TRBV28 CASTLRAEAYEQYF
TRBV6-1 CASRPGQGGGLNQPQHF
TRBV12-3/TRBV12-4 CASSPVPGGYGYTF
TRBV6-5 CASSYTNTGELFF
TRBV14 CASSPPGQGSIYEQYF
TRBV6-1 CASSEGYSGNTIYF
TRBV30 CAWSIGGGENIQYF
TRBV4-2 CASSQGDFMAEAFF
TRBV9 CASSKGGGTGNTIYF
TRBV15 CATSHYTQETQYF
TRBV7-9 CASSLARGNYEQYF
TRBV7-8 CASSWGWQGQETQYF
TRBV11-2 CASSSPRDKTYEQYF
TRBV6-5 CASSYSLDGEQYF
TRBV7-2 CASRLRLARETQYF
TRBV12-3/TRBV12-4 CASRYGTGGRETQYF
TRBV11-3 CASRATEAGGGELFF
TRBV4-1 CASSQGEGTYEQYF
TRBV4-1 CASSQGIGSRYEQYF
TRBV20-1 CSARKTTGTFYQETQYF